This T cell receptor (beta chain) was identified in a study of early T cells in non-severe SARS-CoV-2 infection. Overall study: Investigators sequenced bulk RNA drawn from unsorted whole blood, and chains remained unpaired. Points from the study as a whole: Clonotype matching in VDJdb favored anti-spike CD8 responses and did not capture private and CD4 specificities.

Individually, cDNA molecules had unique molecular identifiers attached to them. From the 5' RACE reads, TCRdb called clonotypes with MiXCR, one entry per CDR3 protein. In the table there are some 82,000 distinct CDR3 sequences, about 12% of which are singletons. Germline CDR1 SQVTM, CDR2 ANQGSEA. The CDR3 totals 13 residues. Trimming took 5 bases from V and 2 from J, leaving 10 bases between them. This clonotype was seen at least ten times. Its cognate antigen is unknown. What was sequenced was whole blood. The rearrangement joins TRBV29-1 to TRBJ2-1; no reliable D call. The TCR sequence derives from an adult who was a healthcare worker with PCR-confirmed SARS-CoV-2 infection or an uninfected control (not recorded which). CDR3 loop: CSVKGQAYNEQFF. DNA of the CDR3: TGCAGCGTTAAAGGGCAAGCCTACAATGAGCAGTTCTTC.